These T cell receptor beta chains were read from a single sample in a study of blood T cells in healthy people across ages. In TCRdb, the 5' RACE reads were re-called with MiXCR into one record per CDR3 protein. The table records more than 1,400,000 distinct CDR3 sequences, around 39% of them present only once. The sample was blood. The origin of the receptors is a woman in her late teens or twenties in good health. Both conserved end residues are part of each CDR3. A D gene is named only where the DNA matches it firmly. A row's size may be missing; if present it is once, few, many or a size class.

d_gene: -; v_gene: TRBV29-1; abundance: many; j_gene: TRBJ2-1; CDR3nt: TGCAGCGTTGGCTGGACGGACCTAACCTACAATGAGCAGTTCTTC; CDR3aa: CSVGWTDLTYNEQFF
d_gene: TRBD1; v_gene: TRBV28; abundance: -; j_gene: TRBJ2-7; CDR3nt: TGTGCCAGCAGTTTACCCCTTCGACAGGGTACCTACGAGCAGTACTTC; CDR3aa: CASSLPLRQGTYEQYF
d_gene: -; v_gene: TRBV14; abundance: -; j_gene: TRBJ2-7; CDR3nt: TGTGCCAGCAGTCTCACTCGGATGGCCTACGAGCAGTACTTC; CDR3aa: CASSLTRMAYEQYF
d_gene: -; v_gene: TRBV12-3/TRBV12-4; abundance: -; j_gene: TRBJ2-4; CDR3nt: TGTGCCAGCAGTGTCGAAGAGACCCCGTACTTC; CDR3aa: CASSVEETPYF
d_gene: -; v_gene: TRBV12-3/TRBV12-4; abundance: few; j_gene: TRBJ2-1; CDR3nt: TGTGCCAGCAGTTTAAGTATGCGGGCCAATGAGCAGTTCTTC; CDR3aa: CASSLSMRANEQFF
d_gene: TRBD1; v_gene: TRBV10-2; abundance: -; j_gene: TRBJ2-5; CDR3nt: TGCGCCAGCAGTGGTCTTCAGACGGGACAGCAAGAGACCCAGTACTTC; CDR3aa: CASSGLQTGQQETQYF
d_gene: TRBD1; v_gene: TRBV18; abundance: -; j_gene: TRBJ1-5; CDR3nt: TGTGCCAGCTCACCGGGGGCAGGGGGCCTCGATCAGCCCCAGCATTTT; CDR3aa: CASSPGAGGLDQPQHF
d_gene: TRBD2; v_gene: TRBV7-6; abundance: -; j_gene: TRBJ2-3; CDR3nt: TGTGCCAGCAGCTTAGTCGGGACTAGCGGGTGGGATACGCAGTATTTT; CDR3aa: CASSLVGTSGWDTQYF
d_gene: -; v_gene: TRBV7-6; abundance: -; j_gene: TRBJ1-4; CDR3nt: TGTGCCAGCAGCGAAAGCCCGGCAACTAATGAAAAACTGTTTTTT; CDR3aa: CASSESPATNEKLFF
d_gene: -; v_gene: TRBV20-1; abundance: few; j_gene: TRBJ2-7; CDR3nt: TGCAGTGCCCCATGGGCAGGGATCGACGAGCAGTACTTC; CDR3aa: CSAPWAGIDEQYF
d_gene: -; v_gene: TRBV7-9; abundance: -; j_gene: TRBJ1-2; CDR3nt: TGTGCCAGCGGCCTAAAGGAGGCTAACTATGGCTACACCTTC; CDR3aa: CASGLKEANYGYTF
d_gene: TRBD2; v_gene: TRBV7-9; abundance: -; j_gene: TRBJ2-7; CDR3nt: TGTGCCAGCAGCTTATTACCTGGACTAGCAGGCTCCTACGAACAGTACTTC; CDR3aa: CASSLLPGLAGSYEQYF
d_gene: -; v_gene: TRBV30; abundance: -; j_gene: TRBJ2-7; CDR3nt: TGTGCCTGGAGCGCCGGGACTGGGTCCGACGAGCAGTACTTC; CDR3aa: CAWSAGTGSDEQYF
d_gene: -; v_gene: TRBV12-3/TRBV12-4; abundance: many; j_gene: TRBJ2-5; CDR3nt: TGTGCCAGCAGTCTTTCTGGAGAAGAGACCCAGTACTTC; CDR3aa: CASSLSGEETQYF
d_gene: -; v_gene: TRBV20-1; abundance: -; j_gene: TRBJ1-2; CDR3nt: TGCAGTGCTACCCCGACGGCCCTGGGGTATGGCTACACCTTC; CDR3aa: CSATPTALGYGYTF
d_gene: TRBD1; v_gene: TRBV5-1; abundance: -; j_gene: TRBJ2-3; CDR3nt: TGCGCCAGCAGCACCGGGACAGGGTCACCGGATACGCAGTATTTT; CDR3aa: CASSTGTGSPDTQYF
d_gene: TRBD2; v_gene: TRBV12-3/TRBV12-4; abundance: -; j_gene: TRBJ2-5; CDR3nt: TGTGCCAGCAGTTTTAGCGGGGGGGCCGCAAATGAGCAGTACTTC; CDR3aa: CASSFSGGAANEQYF
d_gene: TRBD2; v_gene: TRBV3-1; abundance: -; j_gene: TRBJ2-3; CDR3nt: TGTGCCAGCAGCCAAGCATTACTAGCGGGAGAAACAGATACGCAGTATTTT; CDR3aa: CASSQALLAGETDTQYF
d_gene: -; v_gene: TRBV24-1; abundance: -; j_gene: TRBJ1-3; CDR3nt: TGTGCCACCAGCCATGGGAACACCATATATTTT; CDR3aa: CATSHGNTIYF
d_gene: TRBD2; v_gene: TRBV2; abundance: -; j_gene: TRBJ2-1; CDR3nt: TGTGCCAGCAGTGGCTTTAGCGGGATCTACAATGAGCAGTTCTTC; CDR3aa: CASSGFSGIYNEQFF
d_gene: TRBD1; v_gene: TRBV28; abundance: -; j_gene: TRBJ2-3; CDR3nt: TGTGCCAGCAGTTTAGGGACAGGGGTGGTAGATACGCAGTATTTT; CDR3aa: CASSLGTGVVDTQYF
d_gene: TRBD1; v_gene: TRBV20-1; abundance: -; j_gene: TRBJ1-6; CDR3nt: TGCAGTGCTAGAGGGACAGGACAGGGTGGAACACCCCTCCACTTT; CDR3aa: CSARGTGQGGTPLHF
d_gene: -; v_gene: TRBV12-3/TRBV12-4; abundance: -; j_gene: TRBJ2-5; CDR3nt: TGTGCCAGCAGTATCTCCAGGAATGAGCAGTACTTC; CDR3aa: CASSISRNEQYF
d_gene: -; v_gene: TRBV20-1; abundance: -; j_gene: TRBJ2-7; CDR3nt: TGCAGTGCTACGGACAGACACAATGAGCAGTACTTC; CDR3aa: CSATDRHNEQYF
d_gene: TRBD2; v_gene: TRBV20-1; abundance: few; j_gene: TRBJ2-3; CDR3nt: TGCAGTGCCCGGGGGGTAGCGACGGGAACAGATACGCAGTATTTT; CDR3aa: CSARGVATGTDTQYF
d_gene: TRBD2; v_gene: TRBV9; abundance: -; j_gene: TRBJ2-1; CDR3nt: TGTGCCAGCAGCGTAGGCTCTCCGGGAGGTAACAATGAGCAGTTCTTC; CDR3aa: CASSVGSPGGNNEQFF
d_gene: TRBD1; v_gene: TRBV20-1; abundance: -; j_gene: TRBJ1-2; CDR3nt: TGCAGTGCTAGGCCACCAGGGGGGACATCTAACTATGGCTACACCTTC; CDR3aa: CSARPPGGTSNYGYTF
d_gene: TRBD1; v_gene: TRBV28; abundance: -; j_gene: TRBJ1-2; CDR3nt: TGTGCCAGCGAGACAGGGGGGTACTATGGCTACACCTTC; CDR3aa: CASETGGYYGYTF